This is a list of T cell receptor beta chains from one sample in a study of cytotoxic CD8 clonotypes in ibrutinib-treated CLL. TCRdb's copy holds only in-frame clones and misses some; the assay was immunoSEQ multiplex PCR. The data contain approximately 190,000 clones, roughly 65% of them singletons. Sample: PBMCs, taken after 12 months of ibrutinib treatment. Receptor source: a human donor with chronic lymphocytic leukemia. Each CDR3 is given with its conserved first and last residue. The D gene is left open where the match is weak. A clone size is listed for some rows: how often the clone was seen (once, few, many), or a class if it is expanded.

>few|TRBV5-1|TRBD2|TRBJ2-7
TGCGCCAGCAGCGTTTGGACTAGCGCCGAGCAGTACTTC
CASSVWTSAEQYF
>-|TRBV5-4|TRBD1|TRBJ1-2
TGTGCCAGCAGTCGATGGGACAGGGGTTCTGGCTATGGCTACACCTTC
CASSRWDRGSGYGYTF
>-|TRBV19|-|TRBJ1-3
TGTGCCAGTATTCGTCGAGAAACTGGAAACACCATATATTTT
CASIRRETGNTIYF
>-|TRBV19|-|TRBJ2-7
TGTGCCACCCTTTCAGAGGGGAACGAGCAGTACTTC
CATLSEGNEQYF
>once|TRBV6-1|-|TRBJ1-5
TGTGCCAGCAGTGTGGTGGATAATCAGCCCCAGCATTTT
CASSVVDNQPQHF
>-|TRBV13|TRBD1|TRBJ1-1
TGTGCCAGCAGTCCGGGACAGGGAGGGACTGAAGCTTTCTTT
CASSPGQGGTEAFF
>-|TRBV18|-|TRBJ1-2
TGTGCCAGCTCATCAGGTTTTGGGACACTACAATTCTATGGCTACACCTTC
CASSSGFGTLQFYGYTF
>-|TRBV29-1|-|TRBJ2-7
TGCAGCGTTGAAGAGAGTATGGGCAACTCCTACGAGCAGTACTTC
CSVEESMGNSYEQYF
>-|TRBV5-1|-|TRBJ1-1
TGCGCCAGCAGCTTGGATGGGGGAAGGGTGAACACTGAAGCTTTCTTT
CASSLDGGRVNTEAFF
>few|TRBV6-1|-|TRBJ2-7
TGTGCCAGCAGTGACCTATTCTACGAGCAGTACTTC
CASSDLFYEQYF
>few|TRBV5-1|-|TRBJ1-5
TGCGCCAGCAGCTCAACAGGTATGCGCAATCAGCCCCAGCATTTT
CASSSTGMRNQPQHF
>-|TRBV5-1|TRBD1|TRBJ2-5
TGCGCCAGCAGCTGGACAGGGAGTGGCGTAGAGACCCAGTACTTC
CASSWTGSGVETQYF
>-|TRBV27|TRBD1|TRBJ1-2
TGTGCCAGCAGTCCCTTCGACAGGGTCTCTGGCTACACCTTC
CASSPFDRVSGYTF
>-|TRBV15|TRBD2|TRBJ2-7
TGTGCCACCAGCAGAGATGGGGGACTAGCGGGAGAACGCGAGCAGTACTTC
CATSRDGGLAGEREQYF
>-|TRBV29-1|-|TRBJ1-1
TGCAGCGCCAAGGACGCCACTGAAGCTTTCTTT
CSAKDATEAFF
>-|TRBV6-6|TRBD2|TRBJ2-3
TGTGCCAGCAGTTACTCAGGCGGGAGTTCGACAGATACGCAGTATTTT
CASSYSGGSSTDTQYF
>-|TRBV18|TRBD1|TRBJ2-7
TGTGCCAGCTCACCCGGACAGGGGAACGAGCAGTACTTC
CASSPGQGNEQYF
>-|TRBV11-3|TRBD1|TRBJ2-7
TGTGCCAGCAGATCCGACAGGGTCCCCTGGGAGCAGTACTTC
CASRSDRVPWEQYF